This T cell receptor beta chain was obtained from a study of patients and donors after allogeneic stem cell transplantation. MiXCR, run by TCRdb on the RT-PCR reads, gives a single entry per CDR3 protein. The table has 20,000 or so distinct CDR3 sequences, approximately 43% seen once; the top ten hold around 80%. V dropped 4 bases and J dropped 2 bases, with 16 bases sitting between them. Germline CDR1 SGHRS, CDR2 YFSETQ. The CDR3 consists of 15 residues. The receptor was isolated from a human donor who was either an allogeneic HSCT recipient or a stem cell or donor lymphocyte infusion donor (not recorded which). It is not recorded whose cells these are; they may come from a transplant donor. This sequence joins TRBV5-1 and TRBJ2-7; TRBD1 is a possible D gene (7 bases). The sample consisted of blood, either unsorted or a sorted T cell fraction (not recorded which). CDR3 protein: CASSLQGGKAYEQYF. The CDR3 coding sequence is TGCGCCAGCAGCCTTCAGGGGGGTAAAGCCTACGAGCAGTACTTC.